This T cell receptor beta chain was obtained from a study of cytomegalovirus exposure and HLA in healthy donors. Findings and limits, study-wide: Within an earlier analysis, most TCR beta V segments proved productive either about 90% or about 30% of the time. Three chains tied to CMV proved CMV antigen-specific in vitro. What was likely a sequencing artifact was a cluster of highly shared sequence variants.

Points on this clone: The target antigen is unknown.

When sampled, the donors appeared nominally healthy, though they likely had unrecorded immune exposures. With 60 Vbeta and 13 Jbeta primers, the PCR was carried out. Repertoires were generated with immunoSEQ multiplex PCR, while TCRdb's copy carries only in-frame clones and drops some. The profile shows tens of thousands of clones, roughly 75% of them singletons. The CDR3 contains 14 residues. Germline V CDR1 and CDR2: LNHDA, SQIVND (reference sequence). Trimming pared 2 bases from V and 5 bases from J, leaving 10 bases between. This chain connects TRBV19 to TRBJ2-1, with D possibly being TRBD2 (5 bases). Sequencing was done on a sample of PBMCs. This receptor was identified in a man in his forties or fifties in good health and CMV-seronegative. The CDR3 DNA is TGTGCCAGTAGTATAACGGGAACGAACAATGAGCAGTTCTTC. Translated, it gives CASSITGTNNEQFF. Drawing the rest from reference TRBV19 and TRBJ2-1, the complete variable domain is DGGITQSPKYLFRKEGQNVTLSCEQNLNHDAMYWYRQDPGQGLRLIYYSQIVNDFQKGDIAEGYSVSREKKESFPLTVTSAQKNPTAFYLCASSITGTNNEQFFGPGTRLTVL.